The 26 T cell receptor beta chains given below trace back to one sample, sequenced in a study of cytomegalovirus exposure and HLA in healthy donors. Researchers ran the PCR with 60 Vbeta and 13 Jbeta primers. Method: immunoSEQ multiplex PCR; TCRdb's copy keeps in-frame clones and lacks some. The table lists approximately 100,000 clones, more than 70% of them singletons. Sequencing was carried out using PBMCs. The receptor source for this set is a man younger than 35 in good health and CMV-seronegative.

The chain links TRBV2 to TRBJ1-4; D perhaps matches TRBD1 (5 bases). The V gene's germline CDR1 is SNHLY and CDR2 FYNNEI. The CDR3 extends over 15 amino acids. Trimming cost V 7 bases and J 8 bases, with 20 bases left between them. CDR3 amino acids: CASIVGGALGEKLFF. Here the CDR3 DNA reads TGTGCCAGCATAGTGGGTGGGGCGCTGGGCGAAAAACTGTTTTTT.

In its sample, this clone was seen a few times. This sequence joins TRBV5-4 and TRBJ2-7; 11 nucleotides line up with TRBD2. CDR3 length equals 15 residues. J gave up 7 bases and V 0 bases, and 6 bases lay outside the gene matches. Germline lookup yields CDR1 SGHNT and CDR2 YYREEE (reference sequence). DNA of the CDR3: TGTGCCAGCAGCTTGGACCCTAGCGGGGGGAATGAGCAGTACTTC. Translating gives CASSLDPSGGNEQYF.

As DNA, the CDR3 is TGTGCCAGTAGTATAGATCTAGGAGAGGTTGAAGCTTTCTTT. Its protein product is CASSIDLGEVEAFF. The chain combines TRBV19 with TRBJ1-1; no definite D call. CDR1 LNHDA and CDR2 SQIVND come from the germline V gene (reference sequence). V lost 0 bases and J lost 7, with 12 bases in between. There are 14 residues in the CDR3.

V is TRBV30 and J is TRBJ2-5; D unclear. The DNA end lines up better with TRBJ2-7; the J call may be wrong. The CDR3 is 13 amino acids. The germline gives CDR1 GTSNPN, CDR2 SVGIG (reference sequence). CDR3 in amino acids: CAWISSRVYEQYF. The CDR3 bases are TGTGCCTGGATTAGCAGCAGAGTCTACGAGCAGTACTTC.

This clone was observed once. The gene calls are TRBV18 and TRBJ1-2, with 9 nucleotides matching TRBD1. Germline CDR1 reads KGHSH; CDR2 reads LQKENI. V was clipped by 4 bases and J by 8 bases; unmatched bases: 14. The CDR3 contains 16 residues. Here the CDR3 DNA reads TGTGCCAGCTCACAAGCTAGAACCGGGACAGGGAAAGGCTACACCTTC. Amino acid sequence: CASSQARTGTGKGYTF.

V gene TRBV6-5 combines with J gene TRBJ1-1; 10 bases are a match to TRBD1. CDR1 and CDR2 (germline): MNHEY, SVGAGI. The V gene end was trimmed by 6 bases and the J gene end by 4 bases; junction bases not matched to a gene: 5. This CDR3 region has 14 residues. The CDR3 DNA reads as TGTGCCAGCAGCCGGACAGGGGGGGCCACTGAAGCTTTCTTT. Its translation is CASSRTGGATEAFF.

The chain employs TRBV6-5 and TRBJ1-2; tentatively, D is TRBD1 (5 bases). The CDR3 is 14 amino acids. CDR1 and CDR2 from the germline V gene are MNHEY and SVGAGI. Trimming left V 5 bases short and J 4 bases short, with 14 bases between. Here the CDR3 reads CASSVGEGGYGYTF. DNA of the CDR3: TGTGCCAGCAGTGTGGGGGAGGGTGGCTATGGCTACACCTTC.

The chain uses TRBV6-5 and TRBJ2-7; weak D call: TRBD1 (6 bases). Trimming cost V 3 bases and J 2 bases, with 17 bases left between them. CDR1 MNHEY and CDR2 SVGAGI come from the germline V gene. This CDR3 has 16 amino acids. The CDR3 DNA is TGTGCCAGCAGTTATTCGGACAGCTCTGAAACCTACGAGCAGTACTTC. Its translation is CASSYSDSSETYEQYF.

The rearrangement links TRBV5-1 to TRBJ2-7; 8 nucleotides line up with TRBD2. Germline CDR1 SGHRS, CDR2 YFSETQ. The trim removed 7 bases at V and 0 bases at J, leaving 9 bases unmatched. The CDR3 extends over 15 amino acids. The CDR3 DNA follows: TGCGCCAGCGGCCGGGAGGGCACCACCTCCTACGAGCAGTACTTC. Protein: CASGREGTTSYEQYF.

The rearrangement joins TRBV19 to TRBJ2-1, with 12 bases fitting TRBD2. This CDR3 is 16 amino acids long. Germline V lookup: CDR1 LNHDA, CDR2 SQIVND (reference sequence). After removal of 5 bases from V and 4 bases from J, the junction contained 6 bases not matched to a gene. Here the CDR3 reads CASSVGLAGSYNEQFF. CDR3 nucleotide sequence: TGTGCCAGTAGTGTCGGACTAGCGGGGTCTTACAATGAGCAGTTCTTC.

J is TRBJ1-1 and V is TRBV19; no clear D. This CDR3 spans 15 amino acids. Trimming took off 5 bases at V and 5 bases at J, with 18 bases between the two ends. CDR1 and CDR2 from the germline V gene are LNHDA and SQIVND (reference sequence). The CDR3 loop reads CASSEVIDPYTEAFF. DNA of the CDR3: TGTGCCAGTAGTGAGGTGATTGACCCCTATACTGAAGCTTTCTTT.

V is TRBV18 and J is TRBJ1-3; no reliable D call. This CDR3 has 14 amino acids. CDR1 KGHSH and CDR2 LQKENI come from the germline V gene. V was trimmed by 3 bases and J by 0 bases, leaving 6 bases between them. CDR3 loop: CASSPGDSGNTIYF. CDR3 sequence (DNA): TGTGCCAGCTCACCCGGGGACTCTGGAAACACCATATATTTT.

CDR3 coding DNA: TGTGCCAGCAGCAGACAGGGGTTGAACACTGAAGCTTTCTTT. It codes for CASSRQGLNTEAFF. The chain joins TRBV7-9 to TRBJ1-1; 8 nucleotides line up with TRBD1. Germline V gene lookup returns CDR1 SEHNR and CDR2 FQNEAQ (reference sequence). This CDR3 contains 14 residues. The J segment lost 0 bases and the V segment lost 5 bases, leaving 2 bases of the junction unmatched.

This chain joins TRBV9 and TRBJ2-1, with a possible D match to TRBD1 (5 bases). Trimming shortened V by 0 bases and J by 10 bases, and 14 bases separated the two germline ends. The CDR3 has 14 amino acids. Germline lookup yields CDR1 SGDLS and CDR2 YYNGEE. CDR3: CASSVEGSSGEQFF. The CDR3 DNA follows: TGTGCCAGCAGCGTAGAGGGCTCCTCAGGGGAGCAGTTCTTC.

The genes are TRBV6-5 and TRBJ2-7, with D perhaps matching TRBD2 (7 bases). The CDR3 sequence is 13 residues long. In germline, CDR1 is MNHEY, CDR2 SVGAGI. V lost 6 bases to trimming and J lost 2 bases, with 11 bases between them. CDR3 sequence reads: CASRKGGPYEQYF. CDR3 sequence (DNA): TGTGCCAGCAGGAAGGGGGGGCCCTACGAGCAGTACTTC.

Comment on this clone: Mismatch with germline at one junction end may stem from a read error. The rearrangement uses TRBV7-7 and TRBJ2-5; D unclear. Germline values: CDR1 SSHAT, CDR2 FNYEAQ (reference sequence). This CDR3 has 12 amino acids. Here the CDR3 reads CASSSLGETQYF. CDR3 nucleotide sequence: TGTGCTAGCAGCAGCCTCGGGGAGACCCAGTACTTC.

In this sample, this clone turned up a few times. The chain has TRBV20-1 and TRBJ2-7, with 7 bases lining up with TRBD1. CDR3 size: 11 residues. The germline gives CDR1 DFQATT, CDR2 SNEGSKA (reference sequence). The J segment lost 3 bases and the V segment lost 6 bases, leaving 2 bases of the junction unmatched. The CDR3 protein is CSARQGYEQYF. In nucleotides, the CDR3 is TGCAGTGCCCGACAGGGCTACGAGCAGTACTTC.

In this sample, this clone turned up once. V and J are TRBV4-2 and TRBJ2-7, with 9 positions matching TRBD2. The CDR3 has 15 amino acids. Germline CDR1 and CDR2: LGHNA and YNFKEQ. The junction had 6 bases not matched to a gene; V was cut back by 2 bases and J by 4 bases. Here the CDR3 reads CASSQQAGGLYEQYF. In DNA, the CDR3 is TGTGCCAGCAGCCAACAAGCGGGGGGCTTATACGAGCAGTACTTC.

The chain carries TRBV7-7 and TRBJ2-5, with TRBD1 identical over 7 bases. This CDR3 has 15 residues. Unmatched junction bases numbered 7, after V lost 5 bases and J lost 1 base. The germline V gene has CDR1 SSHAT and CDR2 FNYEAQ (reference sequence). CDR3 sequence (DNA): TGTGCCAGCAGCCTCTCCGGGACAGCCCAAGAGACCCAGTACTTC. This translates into CASSLSGTAQETQYF.

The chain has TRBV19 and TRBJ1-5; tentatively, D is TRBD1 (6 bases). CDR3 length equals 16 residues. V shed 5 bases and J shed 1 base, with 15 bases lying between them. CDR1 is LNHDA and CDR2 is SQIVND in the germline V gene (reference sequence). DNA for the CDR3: TGTGCCAGTAGTCCCAACTCACAGGGAAGCAATCAGCCCCAGCATTTT. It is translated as CASSPNSQGSNQPQHF.

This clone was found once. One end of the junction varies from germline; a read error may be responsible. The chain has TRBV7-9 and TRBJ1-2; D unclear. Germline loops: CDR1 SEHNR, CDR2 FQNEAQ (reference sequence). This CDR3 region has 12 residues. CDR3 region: CSSSLAPGGYTF. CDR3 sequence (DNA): TGTTCCAGCAGCTTAGCGCCGGGTGGCTACACCTTC. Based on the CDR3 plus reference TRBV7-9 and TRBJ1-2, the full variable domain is DTGVSQNPRHKITKRGQNVTFRCDPISEHNRLYWYRQTLGQGPEFLTYFQNEAQLEKSRLLSDRFSAERPKGSFSTLEIQRTEQGDSAMYLCSSSLAPGGYTFGSGTRLTVV.

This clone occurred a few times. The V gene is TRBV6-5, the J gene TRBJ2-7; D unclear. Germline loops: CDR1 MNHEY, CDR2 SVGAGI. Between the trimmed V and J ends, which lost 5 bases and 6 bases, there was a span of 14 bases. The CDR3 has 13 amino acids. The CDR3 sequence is CASSRVYLSEQYF. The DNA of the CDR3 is TGTGCCAGCAGTCGCGTCTATTTGAGCGAGCAGTACTTC.

The CDR3 is CASSQVGLAKRDTQYF. In nucleotides, the CDR3 is TGCGCCAGCAGCCAAGTGGGGCTAGCGAAACGAGATACGCAGTATTTT. This chain connects TRBV4-1 to TRBJ2-3; tentatively, D is TRBD2 (6 bases). Per germline, CDR1 MGHRA and CDR2 YSYEKL. CDR3 size: 16 residues. The V end lost 1 base, the J end lost 5 bases, and 16 bases lay between the germline ends.

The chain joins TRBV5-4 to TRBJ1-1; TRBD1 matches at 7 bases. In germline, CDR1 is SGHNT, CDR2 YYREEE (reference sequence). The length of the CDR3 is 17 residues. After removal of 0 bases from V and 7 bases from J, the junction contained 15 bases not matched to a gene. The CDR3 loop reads CASSLEVRLGPGGEAFF. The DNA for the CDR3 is TGTGCCAGCAGCTTGGAAGTTAGACTAGGGCCAGGGGGTGAAGCTTTCTTT. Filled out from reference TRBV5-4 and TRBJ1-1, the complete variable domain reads ETGVTQSPTHLIKTRGQQVTLRCSSQSGHNTVSWYQQALGQGPQFIFQYYREEENGRGNFPPRFSGLQFPNYSSELNVNALELDDSALYLCASSLEVRLGPGGEAFFGQGTRLTVV.

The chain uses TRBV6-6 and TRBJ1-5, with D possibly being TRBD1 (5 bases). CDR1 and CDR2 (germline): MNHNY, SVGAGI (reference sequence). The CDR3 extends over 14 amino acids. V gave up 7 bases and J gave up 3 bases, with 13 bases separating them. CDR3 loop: CASTGQRANQPQHF. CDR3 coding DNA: TGTGCCAGCACCGGACAACGTGCCAATCAGCCCCAGCATTTT.

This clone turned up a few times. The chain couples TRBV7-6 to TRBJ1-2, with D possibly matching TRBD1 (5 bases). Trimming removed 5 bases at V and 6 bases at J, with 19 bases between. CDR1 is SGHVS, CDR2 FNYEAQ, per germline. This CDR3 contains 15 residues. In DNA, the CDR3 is TGTGCCAGCAGCCGCAGCGGAGGGGCCCCACATGGCTACACCTTC. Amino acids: CASSRSGGAPHGYTF.